This is a list of T cell receptor beta chains from one sample in a study of beta chain features in type 1 diabetes. Only in-frame clones appear in the TCRdb table, and some are missing; sequencing was by immunoSEQ multiplex PCR. The sample contains under 200,000 clones, 10% to 13% of which appear only once. The specimen sequenced was central memory CD4+ T cells from blood. The receptors come from a young man with type 1 diabetes. Both conserved end residues are part of each CDR3. A D gene is named only where the DNA matches it firmly. Rows give clone size only sometimes, using once, few, many, or a class for an expanded clone.

cdr3_aa,cdr3_nt,j_call,clone_size,v_call,d_call
CASSQVWRGSGNTIYF,TGTGCCAGCAGCCAAGTCTGGAGGGGCTCTGGAAACACCATATATTTT,TRBJ1-3,NA,TRBV14,NA
CASSAASTYTEAFF,TGTGCCAGCAGTGCCGCAAGTACTTACACTGAAGCTTTCTTT,TRBJ1-1,NA,TRBV28,NA
CASSLTSGRDQETQYF,TGTGCCAGCAGCTTAACCAGCGGGAGGGACCAAGAGACCCAGTACTTC,TRBJ2-5,few,TRBV7-3,TRBD2
CASSPDRLGNEQYF,TGTGCCAGCAGTCCAGACAGGTTGGGCAACGAGCAGTACTTC,TRBJ2-7,few,TRBV6-5,NA
CASSLMAASNYGYTF,TGTGCCAGCAGCTTAATGGCAGCGTCTAACTATGGCTACACCTTC,TRBJ1-2,NA,TRBV7-9,NA
CASSSRLVTDTQYF,TGTGCCAGCAGCTCCAGACTAGTAACAGATACGCAGTATTTT,TRBJ2-3,few,TRBV7-2,NA
CASTHRLGGGYTF,TGTGCCAGCACCCACCGATTGGGGGGTGGCTACACCTTC,TRBJ1-2,once,TRBV21-1,NA
CASRSTGQTDGYTF,TGTGCCAGCAGATCCACGGGACAGACCGATGGCTACACCTTC,TRBJ1-2,few,TRBV28,TRBD1
CASKGDGAFF,TGTGCCAGCAAAGGGGATGGGGCTTTCTTT,TRBJ1-1,few,TRBV6-7,NA
CASSPETGNGYTF,TGTGCCAGCTCACCAGAAACAGGCAACGGCTACACCTTC,TRBJ1-2,few,TRBV18,NA
CASSPQGHPNNEQFF,TGTGCCAGCAGCCCTCAGGGCCACCCCAACAATGAGCAGTTCTTC,TRBJ2-1,few,TRBV5-4,NA
CASSPGDLSYEQYF,TGTGCCAGCTCACCGGGAGATCTCTCCTACGAGCAGTACTTC,TRBJ2-7,NA,TRBV18,NA
CASSQRLRDATNEKLFF,TGCGCCAGCAGCCAAAGGTTGCGGGATGCAACTAATGAAAAACTGTTTTTT,TRBJ1-4,NA,TRBV4-1,NA
CATSRSTLLEQYF,TGTGCCACCAGCAGATCGACACTTCTCGAGCAGTACTTC,TRBJ2-7,many,TRBV15,NA
CASSPGTDQETQYF,TGTGCCAGCTCACCAGGGACAGACCAAGAGACCCAGTACTTC,TRBJ2-5,few,TRBV18,TRBD1
CASSDPDRGQSYEQYF,TGTGCCAGCAGTGATCCTGACAGGGGGCAGTCCTACGAGCAGTACTTC,TRBJ2-7,few,TRBV2,TRBD1
CASGTGGRDEQFF,TGTGCCAGCGGGACAGGGGGTCGAGATGAGCAGTTCTTC,TRBJ2-1,few,TRBV11-2,TRBD1
CATSREDRAHGYTF,TGTGCCACCAGCAGAGAAGACAGGGCCCATGGCTACACCTTC,TRBJ1-2,NA,TRBV15,TRBD1
CSVIFQGDEKLFF,TGCAGCGTTATATTTCAGGGGGATGAAAAACTGTTTTTT,TRBJ1-4,NA,TRBV29-1,TRBD1
CASSVQGQSQETQYF,TGTGCCAGCAGCGTCCAAGGACAGAGCCAAGAGACCCAGTACTTC,TRBJ2-5,few,TRBV9,NA
CASSLTARGQPQHF,TGTGCCAGCAGTTTAACGGCCCGGGGGCAGCCCCAGCATTTT,TRBJ1-5,NA,TRBV28,NA
CASSYSMRGLAATQYF,TGTGCCAGCAGTTACTCGATGAGAGGACTAGCAGCGACCCAGTACTTC,TRBJ2-5,NA,TRBV6-5,TRBD2
CASSSGQQETQYF,TGTGCCAGCTCATCCGGACAGCAAGAGACCCAGTACTTC,TRBJ2-5,few,TRBV18,NA
CASTRPSGRITDTQYF,TGTGCCAGCACCAGGCCCAGCGGGAGGATAACAGATACGCAGTATTTT,TRBJ2-3,few,TRBV28,TRBD2